The 28 T cell receptor beta chains below were found in one sample sequenced in a study of a mutant IDH1 vaccine in newly diagnosed glioma (dated by TCRdb to about 2021). Sample time point, as interpreted from the label and publication: baseline, week 1 (first vaccination visit). The treatment or condition label, read with the paper, signifies: pre-vaccination baseline after standard-of-care therapy. Libraries were prepared through the immunoSEQ multiplex PCR assay. Not all clones reach the TCRdb copy of this immuneACCESS table, which keeps in-frame sequences only. Checked studies attribute under half of the gap to unresolved V genes and leave the rest unexplained. This sample is represented by 50,000 or so clones; roughly 80% of them were singletons. The ten biggest clones cover about 19% of the sample. Sequencing used PBMCs, obtained from a glioma patient treated with radiotherapy, temozolomide or both. These receptors were taken from a man between 18 and 35 years old with glioma.

By frequency in the sample, this clone is medium-sized. V is TRBV7-9 and J is TRBJ2-2; D is ambiguous. Between the trimmed V and J ends, which lost 4 bases and 5 bases, there was a span of 14 bases. CDR3 size: 15 residues. The germline V gene encodes CDR1 SEHNR and CDR2 FQNEAQ (reference sequence). CDR3 region: CASSYSPSNTGELFF. CDR3 coding DNA: TGTGCCAGCAGCTACAGTCCCAGCAATACCGGGGAGCTGTTTTTT. The full variable domain, completed using reference TRBV7-9 and TRBJ2-2, is DTGVSQNPRHKITKRGQNVTFRCDPISEHNRLYWYRQTLGQGPEFLTYFQNEAQLEKSRLLSDRFSAERPKGSFSTLEIQRTEQGDSAMYLCASSYSPSNTGELFFGEGSRLTVL.

V and J are TRBV9 and TRBJ2-3; D is possibly TRBD2 (5 bases). From germline, CDR1 is SGDLS and CDR2 YYNGEE. Deletions cut 2 bases from V and 7 bases from J, with 17 bases between. CDR3 length equals 15 residues. The CDR3 protein is CASSVGSDYVNTQYF. CDR3 nucleotide sequence: TGTGCCAGCAGCGTGGGCTCTGACTACGTCAATACGCAGTATTTT.

V is TRBV4-3 and J is TRBJ2-1; TRBD2 is a possible D gene (6 bases). CDR3 length equals 16 residues. CDR1 and CDR2 (germline): LGHNA, YSLEER. V lost 0 bases, J lost 2 bases, and 11 bases lay in between. This CDR3 is CASSQDKAGTYNEQFF. The CDR3 nucleotides read TGCGCCAGCAGCCAAGATAAGGCGGGAACCTACAATGAGCAGTTCTTC.

The rearrangement joins TRBV2 to TRBJ1-1; D is unresolved. This CDR3 is built from 15 residues. CDR1 and CDR2 from the germline V gene are SNHLY and FYNNEI. The V and J ends lost 8 bases and 2 bases respectively, with 18 bases between them. In nucleotides, the CDR3 is TGTGCCAGCCCCCGAGGGCAGGTTGTAAACACTGAAGCTTTCTTT. Its translation is CASPRGQVVNTEAFF.

In the case of this clone: The identical CDR3 is also encoded by other nucleotide sequences in the sample. This chain joins TRBV4-1 and TRBJ1-2; tentative D call: TRBD1 (6 bases). The V end lost 0 bases, the J end lost 2 bases, and 10 bases lay between the germline ends. Germline assignment: CDR1 MGHRA and CDR2 YSYEKL. This CDR3 contains 15 residues. This CDR3 reads CASSQDLGGNYGYTF. The DNA for the CDR3 is TGCGCCAGCAGCCAAGATTTAGGGGGAAACTATGGCTACACCTTC.

The V gene is TRBV11-2, the J gene TRBJ2-7; 7 nucleotides align to TRBD2. This CDR3 spans 16 amino acids. The ends lost 7 bases at V and 2 bases at J; junction bases unmatched: 14. The germline CDR1 and CDR2 sequences are SGHAT and FQNNGV. The CDR3 here is CASTLGGIGGTYEQYF. The CDR3 DNA reads TGTGCCAGCACCCTAGGAGGGATCGGGGGGACCTACGAGCAGTACTTC.

The gene calls are TRBV19 and TRBJ1-1; 7 nucleotides line up with TRBD1. CDR3 length: 15 residues. Germline-derived CDR1 and CDR2 are LNHDA and SQIVND (reference sequence). The V and J ends lost 7 bases and 4 bases, in that order; junction bases with no gene match: 12. In DNA, the CDR3 is TGTGCCAGTACCCGGGACAGCTCTCTGGCCACTGAAGCTTTCTTT. This translates into CASTRDSSLATEAFF.

V gene TRBV4-2 combines with J gene TRBJ2-7; the match to TRBD1 covers 9 bases. Trimming at V came to 4 bases and at J to 4 bases, leaving 8 bases not matched to a gene. The CDR3 spans 15 residues. Germline values: CDR1 LGHNA, CDR2 YNFKEQ. CDR3 residues: CASSPTDRGMYEQYF. CDR3 coding DNA: TGTGCCAGCAGCCCGACAGACAGGGGGATGTACGAGCAGTACTTC.

This chain uses TRBV2 with TRBJ1-4, with 10 bases matching TRBD1. The V gene end was trimmed by 6 bases and the J gene end by 5 bases; junction bases not matched to a gene: 3. CDR1 and CDR2 from the germline V gene are SNHLY and FYNNEI. The CDR3 length is 14 residues. CDR3 region: CASSPGQGNEKLFF. DNA for the CDR3: TGTGCCAGCAGCCCGGGACAGGGGAATGAAAAACTGTTTTTT.

The chain is built from TRBV6-1 and TRBJ1-2, with a weak D call TRBD1 (5 bases). Germline CDR1 MNHNS, CDR2 SASEGT. CDR3 length: 15 residues. Trimming left V 0 bases short and J 3 bases short, with 11 bases between. The CDR3 nucleotides read TGTGCCAGCAGTGAAGCGTACCAGGGCTACTATGGCTACACCTTC. This codes for CASSEAYQGYYGYTF.

The chain carries TRBV5-1 and TRBJ2-7; 11 positions match TRBD1. V was pared by 4 bases and J by 3 bases, with 3 bases of the junction left unmatched. Germline-derived CDR1 and CDR2 are SGHRS and YFSETQ. The CDR3 contains 14 residues. Here the CDR3 DNA reads TGCGCCAGCAGCCGGGACAGGGGGATCTACGAGCAGTACTTC. Translated, it gives CASSRDRGIYEQYF.

V gene TRBV30 combines with J gene TRBJ1-2; TRBD1 aligns across 7 bases. The germline V gene encodes CDR1 GTSNPN and CDR2 SVGIG (reference sequence). Trimming took 3 bases from V and 4 from J; bases not matched to a gene: 8. The CDR3 runs to 14 residues. CDR3 DNA sequence: TGTGCCTGGAGGCCGCGCAGGGGGGGCTATGGCTACACCTTC. Translation: CAWRPRRGGYGYTF.

The chain uses TRBV6-5 and TRBJ1-1; D remains ambiguous. CDR1 and CDR2 from the germline V gene are MNHEY and SVGAGI. Trimming stripped 2 bases from V and 11 bases from J, with 15 bases between. The CDR3 is 13 amino acids. As DNA, the CDR3 is TGTGCCAGCAGTTACGCCTCGGGTTTGAGGGCTTTCTTT. Residues: CASSYASGLRAFF.

The chain recombines TRBV5-4 with TRBJ2-7; 7 positions agree with TRBD2. The CDR3 is made up of 15 amino acids. Germline CDR1 is SGHNT and CDR2 is YYREEE (reference sequence). With 4 bases clipped from V and 4 bases from J, the junction kept 11 bases outside the gene matches. CDR3 nucleotide sequence: TGTGCCAGCAGCCGATCTAGCGGCCCCAGGTACGAGCAGTACTTC. Translating it yields CASSRSSGPRYEQYF. Supplemented by reference TRBV5-4 and TRBJ2-7, the full variable domain reads ETGVTQSPTHLIKTRGQQVTLRCSSQSGHNTVSWYQQALGQGPQFIFQYYREEENGRGNFPPRFSGLQFPNYSSELNVNALELDDSALYLCASSRSSGPRYEQYFGPGTRLTVT.

The J gene is TRBJ2-7, the V gene TRBV6-5, with D possibly matching TRBD1 (5 bases). Trimming left V 0 bases short and J 2 bases short, with 8 bases between. The CDR3 runs 14 residues. CDR1 is MNHEY and CDR2 is SVGAGI in the germline V gene. This CDR3 is CASSYSGATYEQYF. CDR3 sequence (DNA): TGTGCCAGCAGTTACTCAGGGGCGACCTACGAGCAGTACTTC.

The chain links TRBV9 to TRBJ2-7; TRBD2 might be the D (7 bases). The CDR3 sequence is 15 residues long. Deletions cut 0 bases from V and 2 bases from J, with 12 bases between. In germline, CDR1 is SGDLS, CDR2 YYNGEE. CDR3 nucleotides: TGTGCCAGCAGCGTAGAATCGGGGGGCACCTACGAGCAGTACTTC. It encodes CASSVESGGTYEQYF.

The V and J genes are TRBV20-1 and TRBJ1-5, with D possibly matching TRBD1 (5 bases). Trimming pared 6 bases from V and 6 bases from J, leaving 9 bases between. This CDR3 spans 11 amino acids. Germline-derived CDR1 and CDR2 are DFQATT and SNEGSKA (reference sequence). CDR3 in amino acids: CSAGGSQPQHF. The CDR3 DNA follows: TGCAGTGCGGGGGGGAGTCAGCCCCAGCATTTT.

This sequence joins TRBV19 and TRBJ2-1, with a possible D match to TRBD2 (5 bases). The CDR3 has 13 amino acids. In germline, CDR1 is LNHDA, CDR2 SQIVND (reference sequence). V was shortened by 3 bases and J by 9 bases, with 12 bases between the two germline ends. The DNA of the CDR3 is TGTGCCAGTAGTATCATACCCGGAGGTGAGCAGTTCTTC. Translated, it gives CASSIIPGGEQFF.

V and J are TRBV5-4 and TRBJ2-7; TRBD2 matches at 10 bases. V lost 4 bases, J lost 6 bases, and 10 bases stayed unmatched. Germline V lookup: CDR1 SGHNT, CDR2 YYREEE (reference sequence). The CDR3 loop spans 15 amino acids. CDR3 loop: CASSPLPSGSSEQYF. CDR3 bases: TGTGCCAGCAGCCCTCTCCCTAGCGGGAGTAGCGAGCAGTACTTC.

The chain links TRBV19 to TRBJ2-1, with 10 bases matching TRBD2. Germline CDR1 is LNHDA and CDR2 is SQIVND (reference sequence). The V gene end was trimmed by 4 bases and the J gene end by 7 bases; junction bases not matched to a gene: 7. The CDR3 extends over 15 amino acids. The CDR3 loop reads CASSTTSGAWNEQFF. As DNA, the CDR3 is TGTGCCAGTAGTACAACTAGCGGGGCCTGGAATGAGCAGTTCTTC.

The chain carries TRBV6-5 and TRBJ1-4, with unresolved D. V lost 2 bases to trimming and J lost 0 bases, with 10 bases between them. This CDR3 contains 16 residues. Germline V gene data show CDR1 as MNHEY and CDR2 as SVGAGI. The CDR3 reads CASSYGASATNEKLFF. CDR3 DNA: TGTGCCAGCAGTTACGGTGCTTCTGCAACTAATGAAAAACTGTTTTTT.

The chain joins TRBV7-9 to TRBJ2-5; TRBD1 might be the D (5 bases). There are 15 residues in the CDR3. The V gene's germline CDR1 is SEHNR and CDR2 FQNEAQ (reference sequence). Trimming cost V 1 base and J 3 bases, with 12 bases left between them. As DNA, the CDR3 is TGTGCCAGCAGCTTAGGACAGATAGCCAAAGAGACCCAGTACTTC. Its protein is CASSLGQIAKETQYF.

The chain joins TRBV7-2 to TRBJ1-2; 7 positions agree with TRBD1. V was pared by 7 bases and J by 7 bases, with 6 bases of the junction left unmatched. The CDR3 sequence is 12 residues long. Germline CDR1 and CDR2: SGHTA and FQGNSA. DNA for the CDR3: TGTGCCAGCAACTTGTCAGGGGGTGGCTACACCTTC. Protein: CASNLSGGGYTF.

The chain links TRBV10-3 to TRBJ2-7; the match to TRBD2 covers 10 bases. Looked up from germline, CDR1 is ENHRY and CDR2 is SYGVKD. V gave up 6 bases and J gave up 2 bases; unmatched junction bases: 10. The length of the CDR3 is 16 residues. CDR3 sequence (DNA): TGTGCCATCAGCTCGGGACTAGCGTCCTATACCTACGAGCAGTACTTC. Amino acids: CAISSGLASYTYEQYF.

The V call is TRBV4-3, the J call TRBJ2-7, with 8 positions matching TRBD1. CDR3 length: 16 amino acids. Trimming cost V 1 base and J 7 bases; bases outside gene matches: 12. Per the germline V gene, CDR1 is LGHNA and CDR2 is YSLEER. In nucleotides, the CDR3 is TGCGCCAGCAGCCAAGGGGGGCGGACAGGGACTGGAGAGCAGTACTTC. This codes for CASSQGGRTGTGEQYF.

The CDR3 loop reads CASSPAAGVSTDTQYF. The CDR3 DNA follows: TGTGCCAGCAGCCCAGCAGCGGGAGTTAGCACAGATACGCAGTATTTT. The rearrangement links TRBV14 to TRBJ2-3; 8 positions agree with TRBD2. Germline lookup yields CDR1 SGHDN and CDR2 FVKESK. The CDR3 is 16 amino acids. With V trimmed by 4 bases and J by 0 bases, 6 bases remained unmatched.

The table lists this clone with a few counts. V is TRBV28 and J is TRBJ1-2; D uncertain. V was cut by 8 bases and J by 8 bases, with 12 bases left in between. The CDR3 is 11 amino acids. Germline-derived CDR1 and CDR2 are MDHEN and SYDVKM. This CDR3 is CASGTARGYTF. Here the CDR3 DNA reads TGTGCCAGCGGCACTGCGCGGGGCTACACCTTC.

V usage is TRBV7-2 and J usage is TRBJ1-2; D gene ambiguous. The CDR3 has 14 amino acids. V lost 9 bases to trimming and J lost 3 bases, with 17 bases between them. Germline lookup yields CDR1 SGHTA and CDR2 FQGNSA. CDR3 sequence reads: CASSLGSAYYGYTF. CDR3 sequence (DNA): TGTGCCAGTTCGCTAGGTTCCGCATACTATGGCTACACCTTC.